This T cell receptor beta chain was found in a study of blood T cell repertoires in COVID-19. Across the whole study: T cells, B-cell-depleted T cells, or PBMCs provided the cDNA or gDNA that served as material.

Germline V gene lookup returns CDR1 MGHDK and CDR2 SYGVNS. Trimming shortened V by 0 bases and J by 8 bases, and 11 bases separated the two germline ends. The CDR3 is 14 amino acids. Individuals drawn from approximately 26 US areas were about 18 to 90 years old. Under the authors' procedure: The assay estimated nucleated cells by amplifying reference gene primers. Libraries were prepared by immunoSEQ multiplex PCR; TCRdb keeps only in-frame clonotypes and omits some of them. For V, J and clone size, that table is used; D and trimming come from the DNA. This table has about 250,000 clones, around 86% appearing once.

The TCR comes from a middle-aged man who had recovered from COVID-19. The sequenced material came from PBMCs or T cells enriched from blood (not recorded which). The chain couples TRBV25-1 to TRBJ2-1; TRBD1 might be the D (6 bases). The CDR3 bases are TGTGCCAGCAGTGAATATACAGGGACCCATGAGCAGTTCTTC. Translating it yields CASSEYTGTHEQFF.